This TCR beta chain was identified during a study of T cells in Graves' hyperthyroidism and ophthalmopathy. This clonotype was seen ten or more times. Deletions cut 5 bases from V and 2 bases from J, with 10 bases between. CDR3 length: 13 amino acids. Germline CDR1 and CDR2: SGHAT and FQNNGV. Researchers amplified the TCR beta CDR3 regions from RNA transcripts. During a first-round RT-PCR of the TCR CDR3, the HTBI primer set was used. A single record per CDR3 protein comes from TCRdb applying MiXCR to the multiplex PCR reads. The sample holds 530,000 or so distinct CDR3 sequences; 24% are singletons and the top ten take around 10%.

Sequenced: blood. The sequence came from a woman in her thirties with Graves' ophthalmopathy. The V gene is TRBV11-2, the J gene TRBJ2-7; possibly TRBD2 for D (6 bases). This chain's CDR3 is CASSRDSPYEQYF. Written as DNA, the CDR3 is TGTGCCAGCAGCCGGGACTCCCCCTACGAGCAGTACTTC. Full variable domain (missing parts from reference TRBV11-2 and TRBJ2-7): EAGVAQSPRYKIIEKRQSVAFWCNPISGHATLYWYQQILGQGPKLLIQFQNNGVVDDSQLPKDRFSAERLKGVDSTLKIQPAKLEDSAVYLCASSRDSPYEQYFGPGTRLTVT.